One and the same sample provided the 26 T cell receptor beta chains below, sequenced in a study of naive and memory T cell subsets. Adult healthy volunteers gave 2.5 ml peripheral blood for whole-blood RNA. Blood and skin TCR RNA was reverse transcribed with alpha and beta constant primers. TCRdb used MiXCR to reprocess the 5' RACE reads, holding one entry per CDR3 protein. This sample yields about 22,000 distinct CDR3 sequences, of which 4% to 4.5% are seen a single time; about 7.8% belongs to the top ten. Source of these receptors: a male donor in good health.

This clonotype was recorded many times. This chain connects TRBV5-5 to TRBJ1-1; D may be TRBD1 (6 bases). The CDR3 has 17 amino acids. Germline V CDR1 and CDR2: SGHKS, YYEKEE (reference sequence). Trimming shortened V by 0 bases and J by 0 bases, and 15 bases separated the two germline ends. The CDR3 region is CASSLDQGSLLNTEAFF. In nucleotides, the CDR3 is TGTGCCAGCAGCTTGGATCAGGGGTCACTTTTGAACACTGAAGCTTTCTTT.

This clonotype was observed at least ten times. The CDR3 bases are TGTGCCACCACGAATCGGGCAGGGACAGAGACCCAGTACTTC. Translating it yields CATTNRAGTETQYF. J is TRBJ2-5 and V is TRBV19; D is perhaps TRBD1 or TRBD2 (5 bases each). The CDR3 is 14 residues long. Germline CDR1 reads LNHDA; CDR2 reads SQIVND (reference sequence). V lost 10 bases and J lost 4, with 19 bases in between.

This clonotype was detected many times. The chain employs TRBV29-1 and TRBJ2-7, with TRBD2 as a possible D gene (5 bases). The ends were cut back, 5 bases at V and 2 bases at J, with 13 bases in the middle. The CDR3 length is 13 residues. Germline CDR1 SQVTM, CDR2 ANQGSEA. CDR3 protein: CSVSVGSAYEQYF. As DNA, the CDR3 is TGCAGCGTTTCTGTGGGGAGCGCCTACGAGCAGTACTTC.

On this clonotype itself: The conserved closing phenylalanine or tryptophan is absent in this CDR3, likely reflecting a read error. In DNA form, the CDR3 reads TGCAGCGTTGAAGATAGGCGGGAGCAGTACCTT. Protein: CSVEDRREQYL. The chain couples TRBV29-1 to TRBJ2-7; D is undetermined. This CDR3 contains 11 residues. Germline CDR1 is SQVTM and CDR2 is ANQGSEA. V was shortened by 0 bases and J by 7 bases, with 7 bases between the two germline ends.

Many counts were recorded for this clonotype. The chain has TRBV7-9 and TRBJ1-2; 12 nucleotides agree with TRBD1. This CDR3 contains 17 residues. Germline CDR1 and CDR2: SEHNR and FQNEAQ (reference sequence). V dropped 3 bases and J dropped 3; count of bases not matched to a gene: 8. The CDR3 nucleotides read TGTGCCAGCAGCTTGGGACAGGGGGCTTCAGTGGACTATGGCTACACCTTC. Translating gives CASSLGQGASVDYGYTF.

This clonotype was seen at least ten times. This CDR3 is CASSWGARSTSSTDTQYF. The DNA for the CDR3 is TGCGCCAGCAGCTGGGGGGCCCGGTCGACGTCTAGCACAGATACGCAGTATTTT. The chain carries TRBV5-1 and TRBJ2-3, with D perhaps assigned TRBD1 or TRBD2 (6 bases each). CDR3 length: 18 residues. Germline assignment: CDR1 SGHRS and CDR2 YFSETQ. V lost 3 bases and J 0 bases, leaving 20 bases between the germline ends.

This clonotype was observed at least ten times. The rearrangement joins TRBV2 to TRBJ2-5; 7 nucleotides align to TRBD1. CDR3 length: 13 amino acids. The germline V gene has CDR1 SNHLY and CDR2 FYNNEI. After removal of 6 bases from V and 2 bases from J, the junction contained 3 bases not matched to a gene. CDR3 coding DNA: TGTGCCAGCAGCCGGGACAGACAAGAGACCCAGTACTTC. Residues: CASSRDRQETQYF. Looking up the rest from reference TRBV2 and TRBJ2-5 gives the full variable domain: EPEVTQTPSHQVTQMGQEVILRCVPISNHLYFYWYRQILGQKVEFLVSFYNNEISEKSEIFDDQFSVERPDGSNFTLKIRSTKLEDSAMYFCASSRDRQETQYFGPGTRLLVL.

This clonotype was recorded at least ten times. The chain links TRBV7-2 to TRBJ2-7; D is unclear. With 0 bases removed from V and 0 bases from J, the gap between germline ends came to 12 bases. The germline V gene has CDR1 SGHTA and CDR2 FQGNSA. The CDR3 consists of 16 residues. The CDR3 coding sequence is TGTGCCAGCAGCTTAGCGCAGGCCGTAAGCTCCTACGAGCAGTACTTC. This codes for CASSLAQAVSSYEQYF.

The table lists this clonotype with many counts. The V call is TRBV12-3 or TRBV12-4, the J call TRBJ1-5; D remains ambiguous. Trimming left V 8 bases short and J 2 bases short, with 10 bases between. The CDR3 length is 13 residues. In nucleotides, the CDR3 is TGTGCCAGCGCGACTGGGGGCAATCAGCCCCAGCATTTT. This gives the protein CASATGGNQPQHF.

This clonotype appeared a few times. The V and J genes are TRBV19 and TRBJ1-6; D remains ambiguous. Germline V gene lookup returns CDR1 LNHDA and CDR2 SQIVND (reference sequence). V lost 7 bases, J lost 7 bases, and 14 bases lay in between. This CDR3 is 14 amino acids long. The CDR3 sequence: CASKFAPENSPLHF. The CDR3 DNA is TGTGCCAGTAAATTTGCCCCCGAAAATTCACCCCTCCACTTT.

In this sample, this clonotype turned up many times. CDR3 sequence: CSNTEAFF. The CDR3 coding sequence is TGCAGCAACACTGAAGCTTTCTTT. V and J are TRBV20-1 and TRBJ1-1; unclear D gene. There are 8 residues in the CDR3. CDR1 and CDR2 (germline): DFQATT, SNEGSKA (reference sequence).

This clonotype has ten or more counts. The chain uses TRBV29-1 and TRBJ1-1; D perhaps matches TRBD1 (5 bases). Germline V lookup: CDR1 SQVTM, CDR2 ANQGSEA. The V end was cut by 6 bases, the J end by 1 base, with 9 bases between. This CDR3 region has 12 residues. DNA of the CDR3: TGCAGCGTCAGGGTCTGGAACACTGAAGCTTTCTTT. It encodes CSVRVWNTEAFF.

The table lists this clonotype with many counts. The V and J genes are TRBV6-6 and TRBJ2-7; 8 bases are shared with TRBD2. This CDR3 region has 18 residues. V shed 6 bases and J 4 bases; nucleotides not matched to a gene: 20. Germline V CDR1 and CDR2: MNHNY, SVGAGI (reference sequence). The CDR3 region is CASSNDTPGLGANYEQYF. As DNA, the CDR3 is TGTGCCAGCAGCAACGATACCCCGGGACTAGGGGCGAATTACGAGCAGTACTTC.

This clonotype came up many times. This sequence joins TRBV6-6 and TRBJ2-7; D may be TRBD1 or TRBD2 (5 bases each). V lost 2 bases to trimming and J lost 4 bases, with 9 bases between them. The CDR3 contains 13 residues. CDR1 and CDR2 from the germline V gene are MNHNY and SVGAGI (reference sequence). CDR3 in DNA: TGTGCCAGCAGTTACAATGGGGGATACGAGCAGTACTTC. It yields the protein CASSYNGGYEQYF.

This clonotype was found many times. This chain uses TRBV7-2 with TRBJ2-1, with TRBD1 matching 10 bases. The CDR3 is 17 residues long. Trimming at V came to 8 bases and at J to 4 bases, leaving 14 bases not matched to a gene. CDR1 SGHTA and CDR2 FQGNSA come from the germline V gene. The CDR3 coding sequence is TGTGCCAGCCAGTATAGTACCGGGACAGGGGTGTACAATGAGCAGTTCTTC. Its translation: CASQYSTGTGVYNEQFF. The full variable domain, completed using reference TRBV7-2 and TRBJ2-1, is GAGVSQSPSNKVTEKGKDVELRCDPISGHTALYWYRQSLGQGLEFLIYFQGNSAPDKSGLPSDRFSAERTGGSVSTLTIQRTQQEDSAVYLCASQYSTGTGVYNEQFFGPGTRLTVL.

This clonotype was seen at least ten times. The J gene is TRBJ2-1, the V gene TRBV6-2 or TRBV6-3; D gene unclear. V lost 5 bases to trimming and J lost 6 bases, with 17 bases between them. CDR3 length equals 15 residues. Germline V gene sequence: CDR1 MNHEY, CDR2 SVGEGT. The CDR3 DNA follows: TGTGCCAGCAGTCCCAAGACCCGAGGTGGCAATGAGCAGTTCTTC. Its translation: CASSPKTRGGNEQFF.

This clonotype was seen many times. V usage is TRBV5-1 and J usage is TRBJ2-4; D uncertain. CDR1 SGHRS and CDR2 YFSETQ come from the germline V gene. The CDR3 contains 13 residues. V was shortened by 0 bases and J by 6 bases, with 7 bases between the two germline ends. The CDR3 spells CASSLGVLNIQYF. The CDR3 nucleotides are TGCGCCAGCAGCTTGGGGGTCTTAAACATTCAGTACTTC.

This clonotype was seen repeatedly, ten times or more. This sequence joins TRBV7-6 and TRBJ2-1; 9 bases fit TRBD1. CDR1 is SGHVS and CDR2 is FNYEAQ in the germline V gene. The CDR3 loop spans 14 amino acids. V lost 6 bases to trimming and J lost 9 bases; unmatched junction nucleotides: 9. CDR3 in DNA: TGTGCCAGCAGTGCCGGGACAGGGCGGGGTGAGCAGTTCTTC. Its translation: CASSAGTGRGEQFF.

This clonotype was counted at least ten times. This chain uses TRBV20-1 with TRBJ1-2; D uncertain. The CDR3 covers 12 residues. Between the trimmed V and J ends, which lost 0 bases and 12 bases, there was a span of 14 bases. Germline V CDR1 and CDR2: DFQATT, SNEGSKA (reference sequence). The CDR3 loop reads CSARDPTTFNTF. The CDR3 DNA is TGCAGTGCTAGAGACCCAACCACGTTTAACACCTTC.

This clonotype was recorded many times. The rearrangement uses TRBV19 and TRBJ2-5; 11 nucleotides match TRBD1. Germline V gene data show CDR1 as LNHDA and CDR2 as SQIVND (reference sequence). The CDR3 covers 14 residues. The V segment lost 6 bases and the J segment 3 bases; nucleotides outside the gene matches: 3. Here the CDR3 reads CASRMGQGEETQYF. CDR3 bases: TGTGCCAGTAGAATGGGACAGGGGGAAGAGACCCAGTACTTC.

This clonotype was detected ten times or more. The genes are TRBV29-1 and TRBJ2-1, with TRBD1 as a possible D gene (5 bases). The ends were cut back, 6 bases at V and 9 bases at J, with 15 bases in the middle. The CDR3 is made up of 12 amino acids. The germline gives CDR1 SQVTM, CDR2 ANQGSEA. The CDR3: CSVFRAKTEQFF. The CDR3 region has the DNA TGCAGCGTGTTCAGGGCTAAGACTGAGCAGTTCTTC.

In this sample, this clonotype turned up many times. V usage is TRBV7-2 and J usage is TRBJ2-2; TRBD2 matches at 8 bases. Germline CDR1 and CDR2: SGHTA and FQGNSA. CDR3 length equals 16 residues. V shed 3 bases, J shed 8 bases, and the junction held 11 bases outside the gene matches. DNA for the CDR3: TGTGCCAGCAGCTTCGCCCCCGGGGGGGGTTTGGGGGAGCTGTTTTTT. It yields the protein CASSFAPGGGLGELFF.

This clonotype has at least ten counts. The V and J genes are TRBV20-1 and TRBJ2-1; 10 nucleotides agree with TRBD2. The CDR3 is 15 residues long. The germline gives CDR1 DFQATT, CDR2 SNEGSKA (reference sequence). The V gene end was trimmed by 4 bases and the J gene end by 8 bases; junction bases not matched to a gene: 11. In DNA, the CDR3 is TGCAGTGCTACCCCCGGGAGCGGGGGGGTAGATGAGCAGTTCTTC. Encoded protein: CSATPGSGGVDEQFF.

This clonotype was detected ten times or more. The rearrangement uses TRBV20-1 and TRBJ2-1, with D possibly being TRBD2 (6 bases). V was trimmed by 0 bases and J by 6 bases, leaving 15 bases between them. The CDR3 totals 15 residues. CDR1 is DFQATT, CDR2 SNEGSKA, per germline (reference sequence). The CDR3 here is CSARDQGGAFNEQFF. In DNA form, the CDR3 reads TGCAGTGCTAGAGATCAAGGAGGGGCATTCAATGAGCAGTTCTTC.

This clonotype occurred many times. The chain joins TRBV7-9 to TRBJ1-1, with a tentative D call TRBD1 (6 bases). V dropped 1 base and J dropped 3 bases, with 9 bases sitting between them. The CDR3 sequence is 14 residues long. Germline V gene sequence: CDR1 SEHNR, CDR2 FQNEAQ (reference sequence). The DNA of the CDR3 is TGTGCCAGCAGCTTAGGTGACAGGTACACTGAAGCTTTCTTT. This sequence encodes CASSLGDRYTEAFF.

This chain connects TRBV5-6 to TRBJ2-1, with D possibly being TRBD1 (5 bases). The CDR3 is made up of 14 amino acids. Germline values: CDR1 SGHDT, CDR2 YYEEEE. Deletions cut 0 bases from V and 6 bases from J, with 10 bases between. The CDR3 region has the DNA TGTGCCAGCAGCTTGGACAGGCCTCGCAATGAGCAGTTCTTC. This sequence encodes CASSLDRPRNEQFF.